The 7 T cell receptor beta chains below all came from one sample that was sequenced in a study of cytomegalovirus exposure and HLA in healthy donors. A multiplex PCR was run with 60 Vbeta primers and 13 Jbeta primers. The assay was immunoSEQ multiplex PCR, and TCRdb's table has in-frame clones only and misses some. The sample holds some 76,000 clones, nearly 80% seen once. The source material was PBMCs. The source of these receptors is a middle-aged woman in good health and CMV-seropositive.

The rearrangement links TRBV7-2 to TRBJ2-3; 12 bases line up with TRBD2. Germline values: CDR1 SGHTA, CDR2 FQGNSA. This CDR3 region has 17 residues. V trimming: 5 bases; J trimming: 4 bases; junction bases outside the gene matches: 10. CDR3 sequence reads: CASSPQTLAGGSDTQYF. CDR3 DNA: TGTGCCAGCAGCCCCCAGACTCTAGCGGGGGGGTCAGATACGCAGTATTTT.

This clone has a handful of counts. V usage is TRBV28 and J usage is TRBJ1-4, with a tentative D call TRBD1 (5 bases). Trimming took 5 bases from V and 7 from J, leaving 17 bases between them. The CDR3 consists of 15 residues. Germline-derived CDR1 and CDR2 are MDHEN and SYDVKM. The CDR3 sequence: CASSPGFGGTEKLFF. CDR3 bases: TGTGCCAGCAGTCCCGGTTTCGGGGGGACTGAAAAACTGTTTTTT.

The chain couples TRBV30 to TRBJ1-2, with D uncertain. Germline-derived CDR1 and CDR2 are GTSNPN and SVGIG (reference sequence). The CDR3 loop spans 11 amino acids. Trimming shortened V by 2 bases and J by 4 bases, and 5 bases separated the two germline ends. DNA of the CDR3: TGTGCCTGGAGTTTCAGCTATGGCTACACCTTC. Protein: CAWSFSYGYTF. The full variable domain, its missing parts supplied by reference TRBV30 and TRBJ1-2, is SQTIHQWPATLVQPVGSPLSLECTVEGTSNPNLYWYRQAAGRGLQLLFYSVGIGQISSEVPQNLSASRPQDRQFILSSKKLLLSDSGFYLCAWSFSYGYTFGSGTRLTVV.

J is TRBJ1-3 and V is TRBV11-2; 7 bases map to TRBD1. Germline CDR1 SGHAT, CDR2 FQNNGV. The CDR3 contains 15 residues. The V segment lost 2 bases and the J segment 4 bases; nucleotides outside the gene matches: 5. The CDR3, as DNA: TGTGCCAGCAGCTTACTACAGGGGTACGGAAACACCATATATTTT. Protein: CASSLLQGYGNTIYF.

The chain couples TRBV28 to TRBJ1-6; the match to TRBD1 covers 12 bases. V was pared by 7 bases and J by 9 bases, with 7 bases of the junction left unmatched. The germline CDR1 and CDR2 sequences are MDHEN and SYDVKM. The CDR3 covers 15 residues. The CDR3 loop is CASTPGQGASSPLHF. The CDR3 coding sequence is TGTGCCAGCACCCCGGGACAGGGGGCTAGTTCACCCCTCCACTTT.

V and J are TRBV9 and TRBJ1-1, with D tentatively TRBD1 (5 bases). Germline-derived CDR1 and CDR2 are SGDLS and YYNGEE. V lost 4 bases and J lost 4, with 14 bases in between. This CDR3 has 14 amino acids. The CDR3 reads CASSPSSGGTEAFF. DNA for the CDR3: TGTGCCAGCAGCCCCTCCTCGGGGGGCACTGAAGCTTTCTTT.

The chain carries TRBV30 and TRBJ1-6; 7 nucleotides agree with TRBD1. The CDR3 sequence is 13 residues long. CDR1 is GTSNPN, CDR2 SVGIG, per germline (reference sequence). J gave up 7 bases and V 4 bases, and 4 bases lay outside the gene matches. The CDR3 region has the DNA TGTGCCTGGACAGGGGGGACCAATTCACCCCTCCACTTT. Translated, it gives CAWTGGTNSPLHF.